The T cell receptor beta chain described here comes from a study of T-cell reconstitution after alpha-beta-depleted transplantation in children. Study observations and caveats: Several hundred expanded graft clones reportedly were the source of alpha-beta T cells about two months after transplant. Surviving recipient T cells and intrathymic progenitors accounted for some patients' high TCRbeta diversity at day 60. T-cell numbers and diversity, one year after transplant, stemmed largely from T cells that were newly produced.

During its preparation, the TCRbeta library received unique molecular identifiers. TCRdb redid the calling of the PCR reads with MiXCR, one entry per CDR3 protein. The sample lists 800,000 to 1,000,000 distinct CDR3 sequences, 25% to 35% seen once, with roughly 30% in the top ten. The V gene end was trimmed by 0 bases and the J gene end by 5 bases; junction bases not matched to a gene: 3. Germline V gene lookup returns CDR1 LGHNA and CDR2 YSLEER. This CDR3 spans 15 amino acids. On this clonotype: Its antigen is not identified.

This sample comprised PBMCs, mostly from graft donor cells, obtained 360 days after TCRalphabeta/CD19-depleted stem cell transplant. This chain uses TRBV4-3 with TRBJ2-1; 8 positions match TRBD2. The sequence came from a boy less than two years old who had a stem cell transplant for SCID, so the T cells may come from the graft donor. CDR3 sequence reads: CASSQDQAGDNEQFF. CDR3 DNA sequence: TGCGCCAGCAGCCAAGATCAAGCGGGGGACAATGAGCAGTTCTTC.